This T cell receptor beta chain came from a study of metastatic and nonmetastatic thyroid tumors. There are 14 residues in the CDR3. V lost 1 base, J lost 6 bases, and 3 bases stayed unmatched. Germline V gene lookup returns CDR1 KGHSH and CDR2 LQKENI. Patients had received no treatment of any kind before thyroid surgery. This clone was observed at least ten times. TCRdb re-called the PCR reads via MiXCR. The sample has about 53,000 clones; 20% are singletons. This sequence was found in a female donor with papillary thyroid cancer or a benign thyroid nodule (not recorded which). Some clones in this sample may be carry-over from other donors' samples. The gene calls are TRBV18 and TRBJ1-2; TRBD1 matches 9 bases. The sequenced sample consisted of blood. This CDR3 reads CASSPLGQGDGYTF. In DNA, the CDR3 is TGTGCCAGCTCACCACTGGGACAGGGAGATGGCTACACCTTC.